The 3 T cell receptor beta chains presented below share a single source sample, sequenced in a study of PD-L1 blockade in urothelial cancer. Profiled with immunoSEQ multiplex PCR; TCRdb holds only in-frame clones, not every one. The sample yields tens of thousands of clones, 90% seen once. Sample time point: pretreatment peripheral blood. The material sequenced was PBMCs, taken around atezolizumab (anti-PD-L1) treatment. Receptors originate from a man in his 60s with urothelial cancer.

The chain uses TRBV27 and TRBJ2-5; the D gene is possibly TRBD2 (6 bases). Germline CDR1 and CDR2: MNHEY and SMNVEV (reference sequence). The ends were cut back, 10 bases at V and 1 base at J, with 25 bases in the middle. This CDR3 comprises 17 residues. The CDR3 sequence is CATCLLPRKLAQETQYF. The CDR3 nucleotides are TGTGCCACCTGTTTACTTCCCCGTAAACTAGCCCAAGAGACCCAGTACTTC.

The CDR3 region has the DNA TGTGCCAGCAGTTTTCGGGCGGGGACCCAGCCCCAGCATTTT. Amino acids: CASSFRAGTQPQHF. J is TRBJ1-5 and V is TRBV28, with a weak D call TRBD1 (5 bases). V gave up 3 bases and J gave up 7 bases, with 13 bases separating them. Germline lookup yields CDR1 MDHEN and CDR2 SYDVKM. The CDR3 is made up of 14 amino acids.

This chain connects TRBV29-1 to TRBJ1-1; D unclear. V was shortened by 8 bases and J by 0 bases, with 13 bases between the two germline ends. The germline V gene has CDR1 SQVTM and CDR2 ANQGSEA. There are 13 residues in the CDR3. The CDR3 DNA is TGCAGCAGTAGAGAAGACATGAACACTGAAGCTTTCTTT. Translated, it gives CSSREDMNTEAFF. The whole variable domain, filled in from reference TRBV29-1 and TRBJ1-1, reads SAVISQKPSRDICQRGTSLTIQCQVDSQVTMMFWYRQQPGQSLTLIATANQGSEATYESGFVIDKFPISRPNLTFSTLTVSNMSPEDSSIYLCSSREDMNTEAFFGQGTRLTVV.